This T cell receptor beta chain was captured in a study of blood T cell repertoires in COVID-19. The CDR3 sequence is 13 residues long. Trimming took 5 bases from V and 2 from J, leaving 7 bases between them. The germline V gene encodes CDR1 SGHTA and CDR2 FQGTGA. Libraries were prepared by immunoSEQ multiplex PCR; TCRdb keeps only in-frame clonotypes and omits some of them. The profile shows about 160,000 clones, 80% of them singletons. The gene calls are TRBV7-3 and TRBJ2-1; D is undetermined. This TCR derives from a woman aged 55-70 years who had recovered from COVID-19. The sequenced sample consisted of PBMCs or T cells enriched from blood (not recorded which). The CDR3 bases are TGTGCCAGCAGCAACCAGGCCTACAATGAGCAGTTCTTC. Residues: CASSNQAYNEQFF.